This T cell receptor (beta chain) was identified during a study of STAT5B mutations in CD4+ large granular lymphocyte leukemia. Overall study context: Among healthy donors, a particular HLA allele went with more CDR3 'QG' motifs.

In the study's own analysis: Lowest detectable productive clonotype frequency was 2.59 x 10-5. The method was immunoSEQ multiplex PCR; TCRdb's version includes in-frame clones alone and lacks a portion of them. That table supplies the V and J calls and clone size; D and trimming were determined from the DNA. The sample shows 25,000 to 30,000 clones, 65% to 85% of them seen only once. Germline trimming cut 4 bases from V and 4 bases from J; bases unmatched to any gene: 12. The CDR3 contains 18 residues. Germline values: CDR1 MDHEN, CDR2 SYDVKM. The rearrangement joins TRBV28 to TRBJ2-3; TRBD2 matches 12 bases. The TCR was taken from a human donor in good health. Sequencing was performed on CD4+ T cells from blood buffy coats. The CDR3 DNA reads TGTGCCAGCAGTTCGGCGGGTCTAGCGGGGGGGCACCCAGATACGCAGTATTTT. It codes for CASSSAGLAGGHPDTQYF.